These 6 T cell receptor beta chains were all obtained from the same sample, sequenced in a study of neurological immune-mediated disorders. From the 5' RACE reads, TCRdb called clonotypes with MiXCR, one entry per CDR3 protein. The sample lists about 60,000 distinct CDR3 sequences, about 11% occurring once. This sample's time point: longitudinal time-point 1 (baseline). The sequencing input was PBMCs. Receptors were obtained from a male donor with HTLV-1-associated myelopathy (HAM/TSP).

This clonotype was seen many times. The gene calls are TRBV5-1 and TRBJ2-7, with TRBD1 as a possible D gene (5 bases). Germline CDR1 reads SGHRS; CDR2 reads YFSETQ. The CDR3 consists of 13 residues. V was trimmed by 1 base and J by 0 bases, leaving 5 bases between them. In nucleotides, the CDR3 is TGCGCCAGCAGCTTGAGGGGCTCCTACGAGCAGTACTTC. It encodes CASSLRGSYEQYF.

This clonotype was recorded at least ten times. The genes are TRBV3-1 and TRBJ2-1, with 7 bases fitting TRBD2. The V and J ends lost 0 bases and 4 bases, in that order; junction bases with no gene match: 3. The CDR3 is 15 amino acids. The germline gives CDR1 LGHDT, CDR2 YNNKEL (reference sequence). Here the CDR3 DNA reads TGTGCCAGCAGCCAAGATGTGGGGGGGTACAATGAGCAGTTCTTC. Encoded protein: CASSQDVGGYNEQFF.

This clonotype was recorded many times. The CDR3 is CASSFGAGSGELFF. For the CDR3, the DNA is TGTGCCAGCAGTTTTGGCGCAGGGTCCGGGGAGCTGTTTTTT. The chain carries TRBV28 and TRBJ2-2, with D perhaps TRBD1 (5 bases). The CDR3 sequence is 14 residues long. Germline V gives CDR1 MDHEN, CDR2 SYDVKM. The V end was cut by 3 bases, the J end by 6 bases, with 11 bases between. Based on the CDR3 plus reference TRBV28 and TRBJ2-2, the full variable domain is DVKVTQSSRYLVKRTGEKVFLECVQDMDHENMFWYRQDPGLGLRLIYFSYDVKMKEKGDIPEGYSVSREKKERFSLILESASTNQTSMYLCASSFGAGSGELFFGEGSRLTVL.

This clonotype was seen at least ten times. V usage is TRBV12-3 or TRBV12-4 and J usage is TRBJ1-1; 8 nucleotides line up with TRBD1. The CDR3 covers 15 residues. Germline trimming cut 1 base from V and 5 bases from J; bases unmatched to any gene: 6. As DNA, the CDR3 is TGTGCCAGCAGTTTAGAAGGACAGGGAGGAACTGAAGCTTTCTTT. This codes for CASSLEGQGGTEAFF.

This clonotype was counted many times. The DNA for the CDR3 is TGTGCCAGCAGCTTATTCTCCCCTTACAATGAGCAGTTCTTC. It codes for CASSLFSPYNEQFF. The chain employs TRBV7-2 and TRBJ2-1, with D uncertain. This CDR3 spans 14 amino acids. Trimming removed 2 bases at V and 4 bases at J, with 9 bases between. In germline, CDR1 is SGHTA, CDR2 FQGNSA.

The sample holds many counts of this clonotype. This chain joins TRBV20-1 and TRBJ1-2; D possibly corresponds to TRBD1 (5 bases). Germline CDR1 DFQATT, CDR2 SNEGSKA (reference sequence). Trimming took 2 bases from V and 0 from J, leaving 7 bases between them. This CDR3 is built from 13 residues. In DNA form, the CDR3 reads TGCAGTGCTAGAAAGACAGCTAACTATGGCTACACCTTC. As protein: CSARKTANYGYTF.